One sample yielded the 4 T cell receptor beta chains listed below, sequenced in a study of CD8+ T cells in alopecia areata. Cells from pooled cutaneous lymph nodes were sorted by CD4, CD8alpha, NKG2D, NKG2ACE and other markers. It was cDNA, reverse transcribed from extracted RNA, that served as the sequencing template. Clones were read by immunoSEQ multiplex PCR, and TCRdb kept only the in-frame ones, dropping some. This repertoire holds about 270,000 clones, and none appear only once. Source material: CD4+ T cells sorted from a lymph node. These receptors were taken from a C3H/HeJ mouse with alopecia areata. The MHC haplotype of the strain is H2-k.

This clone has more than one count but fewer than ten. The gene symbols are mouse symbols. The CDR3 extends 4 residues past the end of the read, so its final part is completed from the germline J gene. The chain joins TRBV12-2 to TRBJ2-7; TRBD2 aligns across 11 bases. This CDR3 region has 15 residues. Germline V CDR1 and CDR2: SGHLS, HYDKME. The trim removed 2 bases at V and 0 bases at J, leaving 2 bases unmatched. CDR3 bases read: TGTGCCAGCTCTCGGACTGGGGGGAGCTCCTAT. Protein: CASSRTGGSSY. The entire CDR3 is CASSRTGGSSYEQYF.

The table lists this clone with a few counts. Mouse names are used for the genes. The sequenced fragment ends 4 residues before the CDR3 boundary, so the rest is inferred from the germline J gene. The rearrangement uses TRBV13-2 and TRBJ2-1, with TRBD1 matching 7 bases. Germline V gene lookup returns CDR1 NNHNN and CDR2 SYGAGS (reference sequence). This CDR3 has 15 amino acids. V shed 0 bases, J shed 3 bases, and the junction held 3 bases outside the gene matches. The chain's CDR3 is CASGDAGDSYAEQFF. CDR3 DNA, as far as it was read: TGTGCCAGCGGTGATGCAGGGGACAGCTATGCT.

Comments on this clone: Gene names are mouse gene names. The CDR3 sequence: CASSGTGEGSDYTF. CDR3 bases read: TGTGCCAGCAGTGGGACAGGGGAGGGCTCC. V gene TRBV13-1 combines with J gene TRBJ1-2; TRBD1 matches 9 bases. The read ends 4 residues before the CDR3 terminus; that terminus is restored from the germline J gene. This CDR3 spans 14 amino acids. In germline, CDR1 is NSHNY, CDR2 SYGAGN. Trimming took 3 bases from V and 4 from J; bases not matched to a gene: 4.

Remarks on this clone: Gene names and germline refer to mouse. The sequence runs out 4 residues before the end of the CDR3; the remainder is reconstructed from the germline J gene. The chain employs TRBV1 and TRBJ2-4; D might be TRBD1 (6 bases). The germline CDR1 and CDR2 sequences are NSQYPW and LRSPGD (reference sequence). The CDR3 consists of 15 residues. CDR3 region: CTCSATGRRENTLYF. The covered CDR3 bases are TGCACCTGCAGTGCCACAGGGAGGAGGGAAAAC.